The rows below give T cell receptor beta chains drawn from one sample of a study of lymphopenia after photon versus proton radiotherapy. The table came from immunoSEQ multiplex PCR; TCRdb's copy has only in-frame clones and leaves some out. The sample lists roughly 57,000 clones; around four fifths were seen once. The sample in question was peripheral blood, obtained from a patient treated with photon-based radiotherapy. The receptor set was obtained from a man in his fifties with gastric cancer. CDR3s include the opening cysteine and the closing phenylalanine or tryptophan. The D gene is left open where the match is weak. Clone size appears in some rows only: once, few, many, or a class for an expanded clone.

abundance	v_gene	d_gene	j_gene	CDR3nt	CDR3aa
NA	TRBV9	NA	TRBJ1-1	TGTGCCAGCGCCCGACAGAGAAACACTGAAGCTTTCTTT	CASARQRNTEAFF
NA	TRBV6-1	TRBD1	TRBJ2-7	TGTGCCAGCAGGTATACAGGGGGCGCGTACTACGAGCAGTACTTC	CASRYTGGAYYEQYF
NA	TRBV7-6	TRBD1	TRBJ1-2	TGTGCCAGCAGCTTGGGGACAGGCAATTCAAACTATGGCTACACCTTC	CASSLGTGNSNYGYTF
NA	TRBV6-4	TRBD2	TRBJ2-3	TGTGCCAGCAGTGAGGCGGGGGGCACAGATACGCAGTATTTT	CASSEAGGTDTQYF
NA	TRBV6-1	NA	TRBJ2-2	TGTGCCAGCAGTGCGGAGGGATCCACCGGGGAGCTGTTTTTT	CASSAEGSTGELFF
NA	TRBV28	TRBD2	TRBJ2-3	TGTGCCACCCTGTTACTAGCGGGGGGGACAGATACGCAGTATTTT	CATLLLAGGTDTQYF
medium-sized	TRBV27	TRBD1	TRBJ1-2	TGTGCCAGCAGCAAGAACGCGGGACAGGGTTGGACCTTC	CASSKNAGQGWTF
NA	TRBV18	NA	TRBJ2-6	TGTGCCAGCTCACCCCAGGGTGGTTCTGGGGCCAACGTCCTGACTTTC	CASSPQGGSGANVLTF
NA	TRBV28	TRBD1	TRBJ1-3	TGTGCCAGCAGCCAGGGACAGGAGTTTGGAAACACCATATATTTT	CASSQGQEFGNTIYF
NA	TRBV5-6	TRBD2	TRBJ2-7	TGTGCCAGCAGCTTGGAAAGTAGCGGGAAGGTTTACGAGCAGTACTTC	CASSLESSGKVYEQYF
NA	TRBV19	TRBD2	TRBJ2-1	TGTGCCAGTAGTATAGACCGACTAGCGGGTCTCTACAATGAGCAGTTCTTC	CASSIDRLAGLYNEQFF
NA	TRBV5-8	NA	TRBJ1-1	TGTGCCAGCAGCTCTCGGCAATCTGTAATGAACACTGAAGCTTTCTTT	CASSSRQSVMNTEAFF
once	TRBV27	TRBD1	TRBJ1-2	TGTGCCAGCAGTGTTTCTTACAGGGGGCATGACTATGGCTACACCTTC	CASSVSYRGHDYGYTF
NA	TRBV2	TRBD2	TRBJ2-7	TGTGCCAGCAGTCGGGGTAGCGGGAACTCCTACGAGCAGTACTTC	CASSRGSGNSYEQYF
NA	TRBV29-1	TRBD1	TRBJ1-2	TGCAGCGTTGAATGGACAGGGAGCTATGGCTACACCTTC	CSVEWTGSYGYTF
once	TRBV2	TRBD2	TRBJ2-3	TGTGCCAGCAGTGAATACCCTAGCGGGAGTCTGGTGGAAGCAGATACGCAGTATTTT	CASSEYPSGSLVEADTQYF
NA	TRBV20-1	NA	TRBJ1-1	TGCAGTGCTATTAGGAACACTGAAGCTTTCTTT	CSAIRNTEAFF
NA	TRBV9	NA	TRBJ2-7	TGTGCCAGCAGCGTAGCGGAGAGCTCCTACGAGCAGTACTTC	CASSVAESSYEQYF
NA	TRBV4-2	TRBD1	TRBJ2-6	TGTGCCAGCAGCCTTACAGGGGTGGGGGCCAACGTCCTGACTTTC	CASSLTGVGANVLTF
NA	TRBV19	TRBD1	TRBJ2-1	TGTGCCAGTAGTACGCGGGGACAGGGGAGCTCCTACAATGAGCAGTTCTTC	CASSTRGQGSSYNEQFF
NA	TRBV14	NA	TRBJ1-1	TGTGCCAGCAGCCAACAGGGGTTCGGAGCTTTCTTT	CASSQQGFGAFF
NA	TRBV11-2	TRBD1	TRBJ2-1	TGTGCCAGCAGCGAAACCGGGACAGGGATGGGCAATGAGCAGTTCTTC	CASSETGTGMGNEQFF
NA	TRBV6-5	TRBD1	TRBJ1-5	TGTGCCAGCAGTAGGGACAGACCCGATCAGCCCCAGCATTTT	CASSRDRPDQPQHF
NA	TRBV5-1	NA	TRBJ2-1	TGCGCCAGTGCGGAGGGTAGAAGCTACAATGAGCAGTTCTTC	CASAEGRSYNEQFF
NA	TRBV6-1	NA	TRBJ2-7	TGTGCCAGCAGTGAGACAACAGGGTCACGCTACGAGCAGTACTTC	CASSETTGSRYEQYF
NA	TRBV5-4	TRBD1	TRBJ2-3	TGTGCCAGCAGCTACGGACAGGCTAGCACAGATACGCAGTATTTT	CASSYGQASTDTQYF
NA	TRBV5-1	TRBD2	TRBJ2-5	TGCGCCAGCAGCTTGTTTCCGACTAGCGGGTACCAAGAGACCCAGTACTTC	CASSLFPTSGYQETQYF
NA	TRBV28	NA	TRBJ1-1	TGTGCCAGCAGTTCCCTCGGGGGGGTGAACACTGAAGCTTTCTTT	CASSSLGGVNTEAFF
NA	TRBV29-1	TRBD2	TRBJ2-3	TGCAGCGTTGGGCCGGGACTAGCGGGAGATACGCAGTATTTT	CSVGPGLAGDTQYF
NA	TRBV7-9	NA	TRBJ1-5	TGTGCCAGCAGCTTAGTCGGGGGCACTCAGCCCCAGCATTTT	CASSLVGGTQPQHF
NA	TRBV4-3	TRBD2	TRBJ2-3	TGCGCCAGCAGCCAAGAGGGTGGGAAGACTAGCAGGTCGCTCACAGATACGCAGTATTTT	CASSQEGGKTSRSLTDTQYF
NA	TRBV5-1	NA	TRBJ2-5	TGCGCCAGCAGCTCCCGGGGCGAGATCCAAGAGACCCAGTACTTC	CASSSRGEIQETQYF
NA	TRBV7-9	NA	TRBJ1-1	TGTGCCAGCAGGACGGACAGGAACACTGAAGCTTTCTTT	CASRTDRNTEAFF